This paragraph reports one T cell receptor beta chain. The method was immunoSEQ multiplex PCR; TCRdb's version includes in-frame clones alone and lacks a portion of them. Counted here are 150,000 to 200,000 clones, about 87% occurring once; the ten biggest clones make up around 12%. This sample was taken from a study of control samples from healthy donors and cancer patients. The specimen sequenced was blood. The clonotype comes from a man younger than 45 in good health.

Written as DNA, the CDR3 is TGTGCCAGCAGCCACATAGCGGGGGAACTAAATGAGCAGTTCTTC. It is translated as CASSHIAGELNEQFF. V and J are TRBV4-2 and TRBJ2-1, with 9 bases lining up with TRBD2. Trimming at V came to 3 bases and at J to 7 bases, leaving 7 bases not matched to a gene. Germline-derived CDR1 and CDR2 are LGHNA and YNFKEQ. This CDR3 is built from 15 residues.